The present T cell receptor (beta chain) was sequenced within a study of blood T cell repertoires in COVID-19. On the study more broadly: Samples representing acute and convalescent COVID-19 were sourced from the United States, Italy and Spain. PBMCs, B-cell-depleted T cells, or T cells were the source of the cDNA or gDNA that made up the material.

The CDR3 covers 14 residues. V lost 2 bases, J lost 0 bases, and 7 bases lay in between. Germline V gene data show CDR1 as SGHRS and CDR2 as YFSETQ. How the authors handled the data: Reference gene primer amplification gave estimated nucleated cell counts. Sequenced by immunoSEQ multiplex PCR; TCRdb stores in-frame clones only, minus some. V, J and clone size derive from that table, while D and trimming were established from the DNA sequence. The repertoire consists of 25,000 to 30,000 clones, with about nine tenths occurring once and the leading ten covering 13%. V usage is TRBV5-1 and J usage is TRBJ2-3; possibly TRBD2 for D (6 bases). Sample: peripheral blood. This receptor was obtained from a human donor in a cohort sampled during active COVID-19. The donor label of this sample is uncertain. The CDR3 loop is CASSLRESTDTQYF. The CDR3, as DNA: TGCGCCAGCAGCTTACGGGAGAGCACAGATACGCAGTATTTT.